The rows below give T cell receptor beta chains drawn from one sample of a study of Graves' ophthalmopathy and Graves' hyperthyroidism. TCRdb reprocessed the multiplex PCR reads with MiXCR, giving one entry per CDR3 protein. Altogether more than 150,000 distinct CDR3 sequences are present, roughly two fifths being singletons, with the ten largest covering under 7%. The sequencing input was peripheral blood. Every receptor here comes from a woman in her forties with Graves' ophthalmopathy. The CDR3 runs from the conserved cysteine through the conserved F or W. D genes are given only for firm matches. Not all rows give a size; the values are once, few, many and, for expanded clones, a class.

TRBV30,-,13,many,TRBJ1-5,TGTGCCTGGAGTGGGGACACTGATCAGCCCCAGCATTTT,CAWSGDTDQPQHF
TRBV6-2/TRBV6-3,-,15,many,TRBJ1-1,TGTGCCAGCAGCCGTGTTCAGGGCCTGGACACTGAAGCTTTCTTT,CASSRVQGLDTEAFF
TRBV28,TRBD1,22,-,TRBJ1-6,TGTGCCAGCAGTCCCCCCTTAACAGGGGGCTCTCCGTCATCAGTCTATAATTCACCCCTCCACTTT,CASSPPLTGGSPSSVYNSPLHF
TRBV28,TRBD1,15,many,TRBJ1-3,TGTGCCAGCAGCTCGACAGGGGACTCTGGAAACACCATATATTTT,CASSSTGDSGNTIYF
TRBV28,-,15,-,TRBJ2-7,TGTGCCAGCAGATGGGGGGACTTATCCCTCTACGAGCAGTACTTC,CASRWGDLSLYEQYF
TRBV7-9,TRBD1,14,many,TRBJ2-2,TGTGCCAGCAGCCGGGACAGGAACACCGGGGAGCTGTTTTTT,CASSRDRNTGELFF
TRBV11-3,-,13,many,TRBJ1-2,TGTGCCAGCAGCTTTCAGGGGTCGAATGGCTACACCTTC,CASSFQGSNGYTF
TRBV27,TRBD1,15,once,TRBJ1-5,TGTGCCAGCGGGGGGGGACAGGGGGCACCAAGGCCCCAGCATTTT,CASGGGQGAPRPQHF
TRBV6-2/TRBV6-3,-,14,many,TRBJ1-3,TGTGCCAGCAGCCAGCCACTGGGCGGAAACACCATATATTTT,CASSQPLGGNTIYF
TRBV6-1,TRBD2,15,-,TRBJ2-7,TGTGCCAGCAGTGAAGGTAGCGGGGCGACCTACGAGCAGTACTTC,CASSEGSGATYEQYF
TRBV29-1,TRBD1,14,many,TRBJ2-5,TGCAGTCTTCCGGGACAGGATGAGGAAGAGACCCAGTACTTC,CSLPGQDEEETQYF
TRBV19,-,13,-,TRBJ2-5,TGTGCCACCGGTGGGCAGGCCCAAGAGACCCAGTACTTC,CATGGQAQETQYF
TRBV5-1,-,14,-,TRBJ1-5,TGCGCCAGCAGCTCTTCCGGGGGTGATCAGCCCCAGCATTTT,CASSSSGGDQPQHF
TRBV5-1,-,16,many,TRBJ1-6,TGCGCCAGCAGCTTGGGGGGGCTTCCCTATAATTCACCCCTCCACTTT,CASSLGGLPYNSPLHF
TRBV28,-,14,many,TRBJ1-1,TGTGCCAGCAGTTTAACAGAAATGAACACTGAAGCTTTCTTT,CASSLTEMNTEAFF
TRBV6-4,-,16,-,TRBJ2-3,TGTGCCAGCAGCCACCGACCCATCTGGGGCACAGATACGCAGTATTTT,CASSHRPIWGTDTQYF
TRBV6-1,TRBD1,16,many,TRBJ1-1,TGTGCCAGCAGTCGGACAGGGGCGGCGGGAGCCAGGCAAGCTTTCTTT,CASSRTGAAGARQAFF
TRBV28,TRBD1,13,-,TRBJ2-7,TGTGCCAGCGCAGGACAGGGGGCGGACGAGCAGTACTTC,CASAGQGADEQYF
TRBV10-3,-,13,-,TRBJ2-7,TGTGCCATCAGCGAGGGGTTCGGGGACGAGCAGTACTTC,CAISEGFGDEQYF
TRBV15,TRBD2,15,many,TRBJ2-1,TGTGCCACCAGCAGGAGCGGGATGGGGTACAATGAGCAGTTCTTC,CATSRSGMGYNEQFF
TRBV13,TRBD1,14,-,TRBJ2-7,TGTGCCAGGGAGTCTGGGACAGGTTCCTACGAGCAGTACTTC,CARESGTGSYEQYF
TRBV9,TRBD1,14,many,TRBJ2-5,TGTGCCAGCAGCGTAGCTACAGGGGGACAGACCCAGTACTTC,CASSVATGGQTQYF
TRBV6-1,-,16,once,TRBJ2-2,TGTGCCAGCAGTGGGGGTTTGCGTCGAAGGGCCGGGGAGCTGTTTTTT,CASSGGLRRRAGELFF
TRBV28,-,12,few,TRBJ1-2,TGTGCCAGCAGCAGGATGAACTATGGCTACACCTTC,CASSRMNYGYTF
TRBV3-1,TRBD2,16,many,TRBJ2-7,TGTGCCAGCAGCCACCCAGGAGGACTAGCGGGAGTAACGCAGTACTTC,CASSHPGGLAGVTQYF
TRBV12-3/TRBV12-4,-,14,many,TRBJ1-1,TGTGCCAGCAGTCCCCGAGGGGAGAACACTGAAGCTTTCTTT,CASSPRGENTEAFF
TRBV15,-,15,many,TRBJ1-5,TGTGCCACCAGCAGAGATCTGGCGTCGGTGGGGCCCCAGCATTTT,CATSRDLASVGPQHF
TRBV12-3/TRBV12-4,-,13,-,TRBJ1-1,TGTGCCACCGCGAACTTTCCTAACACTGAAGCTTTCTTT,CATANFPNTEAFF
TRBV4-1,-,13,many,TRBJ1-1,TGCGCCAGCAGCTCAAGACAGGAGACTGAAGCTTTCTTT,CASSSRQETEAFF
TRBV12-3/TRBV12-4,-,13,-,TRBJ1-2,TGTGCCAGCAGTTCAGGGTTGGACTATGGCTACACCTTC,CASSSGLDYGYTF
TRBV29-1,-,15,many,TRBJ1-1,TGCAGCGTTGAAGAGGGGCGGAATAGCGGTACTGAAGCTTTCTTT,CSVEEGRNSGTEAFF
TRBV18,TRBD1,15,-,TRBJ2-7,TGTGCCAGCTCACCAGGGACAGGGTTTAACTACGAGCAGTACTTC,CASSPGTGFNYEQYF
TRBV7-9,-,12,many,TRBJ2-7,TGTGCCAGCAGCGGCGACTTCTACGAGCAGTACTTC,CASSGDFYEQYF
TRBV18,TRBD1,15,-,TRBJ2-2,TGTACCAGCTCACTTGGACAGGGAGATACCGGGGAGCTGTTTTTT,CTSSLGQGDTGELFF
TRBV10-3,-,12,many,TRBJ1-2,TGTGCCGCCCGAGGGGGAGAGGATGGCTACACCTTC,CAARGGEDGYTF
TRBV4-1,TRBD2,14,many,TRBJ2-5,TGCGCCAGCACTGGGGGGGGGGAGCAAGAGACCCAGTACTTC,CASTGGGEQETQYF